The clone carrying this TCR beta chain was found many times. The target antigen is unknown. Individually, cDNA molecules had unique molecular identifiers attached to them. TCRdb independently ran MiXCR on the 5' RACE reads; one entry per CDR3 protein. The sample carries more than 25,000 distinct CDR3 sequences, around 3% recorded once. The source of the sample is a study of early T cells in non-severe SARS-CoV-2 infection. Study-wide background: Bulk RNA taken from unsorted whole blood was sequenced, leaving chains unpaired. Study findings and constraints: Using VDJdb, the matching emphasized anti-spike CD8 responses while missing private and CD4 specificities.

Germline CDR1 reads GTSNPN; CDR2 reads SVGIG (reference sequence). This CDR3 is built from 15 residues. V lost 5 bases and J lost 2; bases outside the gene matches: 10. The TCR comes from an adult who was a healthcare worker with PCR-confirmed SARS-CoV-2 infection or an uninfected control (not recorded which). V usage is TRBV30 and J usage is TRBJ1-2, with 8 positions matching TRBD1. Material for sequencing was whole blood. The CDR3: CAWHPGQVLNYGYTF. In DNA form, the CDR3 reads TGTGCCTGGCACCCGGGACAGGTTTTGAACTATGGCTACACCTTC.